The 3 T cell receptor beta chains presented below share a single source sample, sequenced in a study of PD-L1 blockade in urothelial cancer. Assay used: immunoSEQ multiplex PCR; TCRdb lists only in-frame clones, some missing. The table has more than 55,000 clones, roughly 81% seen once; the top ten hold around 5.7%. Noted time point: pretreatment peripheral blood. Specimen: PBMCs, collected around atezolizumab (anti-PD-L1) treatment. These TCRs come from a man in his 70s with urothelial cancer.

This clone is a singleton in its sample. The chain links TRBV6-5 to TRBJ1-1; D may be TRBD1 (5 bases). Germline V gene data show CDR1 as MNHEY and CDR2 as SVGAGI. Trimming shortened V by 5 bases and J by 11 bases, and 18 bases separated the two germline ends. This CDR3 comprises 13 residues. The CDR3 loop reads CASSPPGGIGAFF. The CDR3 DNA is TGTGCCAGCAGTCCCCCCGGGGGGATTGGGGCTTTCTTT.

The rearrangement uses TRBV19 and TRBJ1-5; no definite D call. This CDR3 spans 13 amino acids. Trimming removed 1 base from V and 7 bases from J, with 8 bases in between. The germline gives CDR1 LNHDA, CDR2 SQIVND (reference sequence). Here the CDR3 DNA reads TGTGCCAGTAGTATAGGGCGAGGACAGCCCCAGCATTTT. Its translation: CASSIGRGQPQHF. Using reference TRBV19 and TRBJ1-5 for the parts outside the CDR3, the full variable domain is DGGITQSPKYLFRKEGQNVTLSCEQNLNHDAMYWYRQDPGQGLRLIYYSQIVNDFQKGDIAEGYSVSREKKESFPLTVTSAQKNPTAFYLCASSIGRGQPQHFGDGTRLSIL.

The CDR3 DNA follows: TGTGCCAGCAGCTTGCAACAGACCTTTAACACTGAAGCTTTCTTT. Translating it yields CASSLQQTFNTEAFF. The chain recombines TRBV5-4 with TRBJ1-1; D remains ambiguous. The germline gives CDR1 SGHNT, CDR2 YYREEE (reference sequence). CDR3 length: 15 residues. V was shortened by 1 base and J by 2 bases, with 12 bases between the two germline ends. Looking up the rest from reference TRBV5-4 and TRBJ1-1 gives the full variable domain: ETGVTQSPTHLIKTRGQQVTLRCSSQSGHNTVSWYQQALGQGPQFIFQYYREEENGRGNFPPRFSGLQFPNYSSELNVNALELDDSALYLCASSLQQTFNTEAFFGQGTRLTVV.